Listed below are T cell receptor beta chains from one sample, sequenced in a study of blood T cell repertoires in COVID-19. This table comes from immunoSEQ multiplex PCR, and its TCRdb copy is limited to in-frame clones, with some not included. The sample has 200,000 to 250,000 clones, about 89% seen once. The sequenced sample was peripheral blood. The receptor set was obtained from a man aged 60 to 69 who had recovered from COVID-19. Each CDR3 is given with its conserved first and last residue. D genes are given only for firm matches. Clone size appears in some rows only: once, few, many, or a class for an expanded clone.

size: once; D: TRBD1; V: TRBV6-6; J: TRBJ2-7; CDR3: CASKPPGQGDEQYF; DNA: TGTGCCAGCAAACCGCCGGGACAGGGTGACGAGCAGTACTTC
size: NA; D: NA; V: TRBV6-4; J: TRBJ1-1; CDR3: CASRAQRLDTEAFF; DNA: TGTGCCAGCAGGGCACAGCGGCTGGACACTGAAGCTTTCTTT
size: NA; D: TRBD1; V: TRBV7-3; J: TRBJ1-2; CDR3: CASSYDRGSGYTF; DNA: TGTGCCAGCAGCTACGACAGGGGGTCTGGCTACACCTTC
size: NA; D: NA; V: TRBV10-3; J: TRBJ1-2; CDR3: CAISPGGNYGYTF; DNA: TGTGCCATCAGCCCAGGAGGGAACTATGGCTACACCTTC
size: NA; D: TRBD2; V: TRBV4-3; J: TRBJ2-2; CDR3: CASSRLTSGTRTGELFF; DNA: TGCGCCAGCAGCCGACTGACTAGCGGGACGAGAACCGGGGAGCTGTTTTTT
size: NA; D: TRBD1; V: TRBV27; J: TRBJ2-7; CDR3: CASSATGQGGEQYF; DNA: TGTGCCAGCAGTGCAACGGGACAGGGGGGCGAGCAGTACTTC
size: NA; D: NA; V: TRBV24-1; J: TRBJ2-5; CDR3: CATSDLSGSETQYF; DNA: TGTGCCACCAGTGATTTATCGGGTAGCGAGACCCAGTACTTC
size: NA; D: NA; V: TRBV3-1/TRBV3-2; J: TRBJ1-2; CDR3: CASSQAGVNYGYTF; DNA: TGTGCCAGCAGCCAAGCAGGGGTTAACTATGGCTACACCTTC
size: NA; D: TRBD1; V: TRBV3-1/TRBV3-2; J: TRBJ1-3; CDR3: CASSQMSGQGGSTIYF; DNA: TGTGCCAGCAGCCAGATGTCAGGACAGGGAGGTAGCACCATATATTTT
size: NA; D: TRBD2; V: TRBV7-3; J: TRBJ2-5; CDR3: CASSLTGTSGGETQYF; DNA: TGTGCCAGCAGCTTAACCGGGACTAGCGGGGGAGAGACCCAGTACTTC
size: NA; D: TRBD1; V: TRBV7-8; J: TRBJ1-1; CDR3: CASSIGQGTTEAFF; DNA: TGTGCCAGCAGCATAGGACAGGGAACCACTGAAGCTTTCTTT
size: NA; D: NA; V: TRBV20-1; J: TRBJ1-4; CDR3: CSASISPLTNEKLFF; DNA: TGCAGTGCTAGTATCAGTCCTCTCACTAATGAAAAACTGTTTTTT
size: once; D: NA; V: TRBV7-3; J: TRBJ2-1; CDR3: CASSLFSVESTGQFF; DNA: TGTGCCAGCAGCTTATTTTCGGTTGAATCGACAGGGCAGTTCTTC
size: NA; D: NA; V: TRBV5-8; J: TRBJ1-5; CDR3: CASSLTGISQPQHF; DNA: TGTGCCAGCAGCTTAACAGGGATTAGTCAGCCCCAGCATTTT
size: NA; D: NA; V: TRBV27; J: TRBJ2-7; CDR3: CASSLYAGGSGEQYF; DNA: TGTGCCAGCAGTTTATATGCCGGGGGAAGCGGCGAGCAGTACTTC
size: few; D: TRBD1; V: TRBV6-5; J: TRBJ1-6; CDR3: CASSRQGAYNSPLHF; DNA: TGTGCCAGCAGTCGACAGGGTGCCTATAATTCACCCCTCCACTTT
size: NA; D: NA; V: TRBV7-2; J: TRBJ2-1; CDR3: CASSPVGRTYNEQFF; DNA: TGTGCCAGCAGCCCCGTGGGCAGAACGTACAATGAGCAGTTCTTC
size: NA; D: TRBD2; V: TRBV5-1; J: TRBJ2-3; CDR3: CASSMLAGVADTQYF; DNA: TGCGCCAGCAGCATGCTAGCGGGAGTTGCAGATACGCAGTATTTT
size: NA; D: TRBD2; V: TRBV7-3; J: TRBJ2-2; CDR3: CASSLRTSGGLNTGELFF; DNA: TGTGCCAGCAGCCTCCGGACTAGCGGGGGCCTGAACACCGGGGAGCTGTTTTTT
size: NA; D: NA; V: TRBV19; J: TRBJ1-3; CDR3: CASTPGRRSGNTIYF; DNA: TGTGCCAGTACCCCCGGGAGGCGCTCTGGAAACACCATATATTTT
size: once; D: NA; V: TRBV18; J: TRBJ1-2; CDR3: CASSGTNYGYTF; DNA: TGTGCCAGCTCGGGGACAAACTATGGCTACACCTTC
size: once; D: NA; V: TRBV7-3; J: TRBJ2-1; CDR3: CASSVRQDGEQFF; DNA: TGTGCCAGCAGCGTTCGACAGGATGGTGAGCAGTTCTTC
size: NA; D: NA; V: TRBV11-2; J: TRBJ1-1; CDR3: CASSPHRVTEAFF; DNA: TGTGCCAGCAGCCCACACAGGGTCACTGAAGCTTTCTTT
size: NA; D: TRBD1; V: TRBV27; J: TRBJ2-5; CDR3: CASSLSSGQGEETQYF; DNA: TGTGCCAGCAGCCTTTCATCCGGACAGGGGGAAGAGACCCAGTACTTC
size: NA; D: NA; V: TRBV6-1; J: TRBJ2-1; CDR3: CASSEKRRLELNGLQFF; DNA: TGTGCCAGCAGTGAAAAGAGAAGACTAGAACTCAACGGGCTGCAGTTCTTC
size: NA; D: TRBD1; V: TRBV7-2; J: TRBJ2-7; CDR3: CASSFGTGVPYEQYF; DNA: TGTGCCAGCAGCTTCGGGACAGGCGTCCCTTACGAGCAGTACTTC
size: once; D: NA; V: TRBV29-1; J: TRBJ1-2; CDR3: CSAFKTGENYGYTF; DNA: TGCAGCGCCTTTAAGACAGGTGAAAACTATGGCTACACCTTC
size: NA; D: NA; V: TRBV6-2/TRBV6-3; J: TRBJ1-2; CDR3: CASSFHIRTDGYTF; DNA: TGTGCCAGCAGTTTTCATATTAGAACGGATGGCTACACCTTC
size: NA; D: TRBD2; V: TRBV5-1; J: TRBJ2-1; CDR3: CASSLGTSGIEQFF; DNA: TGCGCCAGCAGCTTGGGAACTAGCGGGATTGAGCAGTTCTTC
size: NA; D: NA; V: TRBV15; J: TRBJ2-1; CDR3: CATSRDLSGDEQFF; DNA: TGTGCCACCAGCAGAGATTTATCGGGGGATGAGCAGTTCTTC
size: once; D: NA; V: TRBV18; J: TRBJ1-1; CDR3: CASSPISLNTEAFF; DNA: TGTGCCAGCTCACCAATCAGTCTGAACACTGAAGCTTTCTTT
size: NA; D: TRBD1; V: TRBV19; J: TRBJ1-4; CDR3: CASSMWNRGDTNEKLFF; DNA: TGTGCCAGTAGTATGTGGAACAGGGGCGACACTAATGAAAAACTGTTTTTT
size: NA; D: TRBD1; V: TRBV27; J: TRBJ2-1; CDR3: CASNALDRDEQFF; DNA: TGTGCCAGCAATGCTCTCGACAGGGATGAGCAGTTCTTC
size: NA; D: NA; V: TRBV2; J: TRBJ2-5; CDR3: CASSASGTQYF; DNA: TGTGCCAGCAGTGCCTCGGGGACCCAGTACTTC
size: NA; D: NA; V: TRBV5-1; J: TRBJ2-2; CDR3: CASSLERRGNTGELFF; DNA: TGCGCCAGCAGCTTGGAGCGGAGGGGTAACACCGGGGAGCTGTTTTTT
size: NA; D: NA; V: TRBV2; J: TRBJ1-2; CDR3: CASSAQVLNYGYTF; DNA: TGTGCCAGCAGTGCCCAGGTCCTTAACTATGGCTACACCTTC
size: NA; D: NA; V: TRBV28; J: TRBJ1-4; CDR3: CASSLDRLNEKLFF; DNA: TGTGCCAGCAGTTTAGACAGACTTAATGAAAAACTGTTTTTT
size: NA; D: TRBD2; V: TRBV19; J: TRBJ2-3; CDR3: CASSIAGAKNTDTQYF; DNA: TGTGCCAGTAGTATCGCGGGAGCAAAGAACACAGATACGCAGTATTTT
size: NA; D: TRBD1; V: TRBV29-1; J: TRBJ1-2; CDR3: CSVETGAYGYTF; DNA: TGCAGCGTGGAGACAGGGGCCTATGGCTACACCTTC
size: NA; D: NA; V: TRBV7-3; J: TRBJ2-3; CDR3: CARSFGGRDTQYF; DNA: TGTGCCAGGTCGTTTGGGGGGAGAGATACGCAGTATTTT
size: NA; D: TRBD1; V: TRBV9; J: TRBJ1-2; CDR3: CASSVGQGAWDYGYTF; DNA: TGTGCCAGCAGCGTTGGACAGGGGGCGTGGGACTATGGCTACACCTTC
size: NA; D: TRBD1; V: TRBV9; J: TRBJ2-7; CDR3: CASSVDAGQGLYEQYF; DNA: TGTGCCAGCAGCGTAGATGCGGGACAGGGGCTCTACGAGCAGTACTTC
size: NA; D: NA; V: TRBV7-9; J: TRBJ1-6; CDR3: CASSFRGFQDSPLHF; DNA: TGTGCCAGCAGCTTCCGGGGTTTTCAAGATTCACCCCTCCACTTT
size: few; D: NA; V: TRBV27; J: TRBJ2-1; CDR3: CASSSPSTGVGEQFF; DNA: TGTGCCAGCAGTTCACCCTCGACAGGAGTCGGTGAGCAGTTCTTC
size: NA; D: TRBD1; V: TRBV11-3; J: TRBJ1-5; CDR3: CASRRDSRGQPQHF; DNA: TGTGCCAGCAGACGGGACAGCCGGGGACAGCCCCAGCATTTT
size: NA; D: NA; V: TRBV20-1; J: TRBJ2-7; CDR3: CSASGPAGKTILYEQYF; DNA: TGCAGTGCTAGTGGACCCGCGGGGAAGACCATATTATACGAGCAGTACTTC
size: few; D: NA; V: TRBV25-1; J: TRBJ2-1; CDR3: CASSGVSTAYNEQFF; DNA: TGTGCCAGCAGTGGGGTCTCGACAGCCTACAATGAGCAGTTCTTC
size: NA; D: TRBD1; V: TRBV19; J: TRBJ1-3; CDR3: CASCPRTGDFPIYF; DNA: TGTGCCAGTTGCCCCCGGACAGGGGATTTCCCCATATATTTT
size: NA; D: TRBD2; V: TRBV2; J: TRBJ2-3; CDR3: CASTSGRGVTDTQYF; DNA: TGTGCCAGCACCTCCGGGCGGGGGGTCACAGATACGCAGTATTTT
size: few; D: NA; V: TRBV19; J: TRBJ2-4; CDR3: CASSPGNKNIQYF; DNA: TGTGCCAGTTCGCCAGGGAACAAAAACATTCAGTACTTC
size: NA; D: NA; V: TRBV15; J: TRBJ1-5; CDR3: CATSSPEEQPQHF; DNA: TGTGCCACCAGCTCTCCGGAGGAGCAGCCCCAGCATTTT
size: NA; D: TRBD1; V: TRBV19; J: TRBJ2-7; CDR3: CASSTGQGAAREQYF; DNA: TGTGCCAGTAGTACCGGACAGGGGGCAGCTCGCGAGCAGTACTTC
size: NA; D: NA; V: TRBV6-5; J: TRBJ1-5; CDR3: CASSYTQPHSNQPQHF; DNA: TGTGCCAGCAGTTACACACAGCCTCATAGCAATCAGCCCCAGCATTTT
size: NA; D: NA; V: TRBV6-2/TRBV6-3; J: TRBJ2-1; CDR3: CASSYITGGTTNEQFF; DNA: TGTGCCAGCAGTTATATAACAGGCGGTACTACCAATGAGCAGTTCTTC
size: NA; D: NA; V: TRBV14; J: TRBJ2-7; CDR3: CASSRRGAGASYEQYF; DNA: TGTGCCAGCAGCCGGCGCGGGGCAGGTGCCTCCTACGAGCAGTACTTC
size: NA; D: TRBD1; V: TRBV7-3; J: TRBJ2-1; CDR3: CASSPQGAGLYNEQFF; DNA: TGTGCCAGCAGTCCCCAGGGGGCGGGGTTATACAATGAGCAGTTCTTC